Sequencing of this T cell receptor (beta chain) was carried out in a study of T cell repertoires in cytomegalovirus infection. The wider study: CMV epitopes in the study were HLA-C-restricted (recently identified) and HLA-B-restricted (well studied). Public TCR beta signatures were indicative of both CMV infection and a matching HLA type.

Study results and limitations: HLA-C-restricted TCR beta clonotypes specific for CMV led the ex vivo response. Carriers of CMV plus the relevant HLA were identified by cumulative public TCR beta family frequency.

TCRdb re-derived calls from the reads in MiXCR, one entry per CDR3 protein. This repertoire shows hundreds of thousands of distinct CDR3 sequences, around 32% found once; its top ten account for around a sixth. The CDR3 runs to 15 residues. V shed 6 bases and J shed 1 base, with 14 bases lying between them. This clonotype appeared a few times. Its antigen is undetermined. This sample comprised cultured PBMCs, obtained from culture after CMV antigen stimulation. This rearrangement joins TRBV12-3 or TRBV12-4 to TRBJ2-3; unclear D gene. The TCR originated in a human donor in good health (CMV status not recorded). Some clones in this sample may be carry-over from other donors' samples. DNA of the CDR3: TGTGCCAGCAGCAGACTCGAGGACCGCACAGATACGCAGTATTTT. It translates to CASSRLEDRTDTQYF.